The source of this T cell receptor beta chain is a study of T-cell memory formation after mild COVID-19. In TCRdb, the 5' RACE reads were re-called with MiXCR into one record per CDR3 protein. The data show under 300,000 distinct CDR3 sequences, roughly 18% seen once. A remark on this clonotype: The antigen is undetermined.

Study observations and caveats: Unconfirmed was the SARS-CoV-2 specificity of second-wave clones that peaked on day 37. Contracting CD4+ clones were located mainly in CM and EM, and CD8+ clones in EMRA.

This CDR3 has 15 amino acids. Trimming stripped 0 bases from V and 7 bases from J, with 13 bases between. Germline-derived CDR1 and CDR2 are MGHRA and YSYEKL. Sequencing used PBMCs or a T cell subset sorted from them (not recorded which). This receptor was obtained from a man aged 18-30 years who had mild COVID-19 (a few samples of this study predate the infection). Cell type and time point are not known. The V and J genes are TRBV4-1 and TRBJ2-1; D possibly matches TRBD1 or TRBD2 (6 bases each). The CDR3 reads CASSQEVPGANEQFF. The DNA of the CDR3 is TGCGCCAGCAGCCAAGAGGTTCCGGGGGCGAATGAGCAGTTCTTC.